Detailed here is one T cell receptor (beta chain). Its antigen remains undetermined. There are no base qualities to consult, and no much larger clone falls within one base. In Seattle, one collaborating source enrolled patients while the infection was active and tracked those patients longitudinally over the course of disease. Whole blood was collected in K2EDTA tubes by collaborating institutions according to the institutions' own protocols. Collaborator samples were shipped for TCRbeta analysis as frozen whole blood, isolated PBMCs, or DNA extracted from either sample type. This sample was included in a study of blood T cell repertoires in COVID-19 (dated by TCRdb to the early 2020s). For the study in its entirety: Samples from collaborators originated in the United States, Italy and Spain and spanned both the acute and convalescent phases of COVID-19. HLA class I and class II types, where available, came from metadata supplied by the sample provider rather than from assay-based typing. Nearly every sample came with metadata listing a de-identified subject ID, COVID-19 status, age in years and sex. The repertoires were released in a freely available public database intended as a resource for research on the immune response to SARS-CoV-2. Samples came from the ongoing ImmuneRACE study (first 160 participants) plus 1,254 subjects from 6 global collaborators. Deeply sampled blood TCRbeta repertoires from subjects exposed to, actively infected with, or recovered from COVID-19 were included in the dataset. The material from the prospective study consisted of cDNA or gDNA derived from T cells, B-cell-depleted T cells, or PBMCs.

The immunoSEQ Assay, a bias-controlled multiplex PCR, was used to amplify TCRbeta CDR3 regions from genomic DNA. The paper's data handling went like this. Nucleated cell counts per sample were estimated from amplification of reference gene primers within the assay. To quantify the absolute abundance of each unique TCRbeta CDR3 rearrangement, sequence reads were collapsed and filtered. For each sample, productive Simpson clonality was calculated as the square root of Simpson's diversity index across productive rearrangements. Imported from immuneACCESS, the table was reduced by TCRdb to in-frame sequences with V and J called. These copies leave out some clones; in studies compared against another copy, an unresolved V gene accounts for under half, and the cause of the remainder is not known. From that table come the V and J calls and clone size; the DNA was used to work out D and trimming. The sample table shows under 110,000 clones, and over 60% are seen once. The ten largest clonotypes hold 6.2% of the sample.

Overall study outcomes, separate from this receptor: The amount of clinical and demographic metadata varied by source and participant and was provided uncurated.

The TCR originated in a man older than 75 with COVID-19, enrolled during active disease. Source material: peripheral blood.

The DNA sequence follows: TGTGCCAGCAGACGGGAACAAGAGACCCAGTACTTC. This gives the protein CASRREQETQYF. The chain employs TRBV2 and TRBJ2-5; 5 matching bases give a weak D call of TRBD2. Reading the germline V gene gives CDR1 SNHLY and CDR2 FYNNEI. V lost 6 bases and J lost 2 bases; the stretch between them is 7 bases long. The CDR3 goes from the cysteine to the phenylalanine over 12 residues. The sequence is cut down to CDR3 DNA, 36 bases in frame from base 1.